Each of the 32 T cell receptor beta chains below was sequenced from the same sample in a study of blood T cells in healthy people across ages. Together with a sample-barcoded 5' primer, a J-beta primer mix was included in a second PCR lasting about 7 to 11 cycles. TCRdb re-called the 5' RACE reads with MiXCR, one entry per CDR3 protein. The sample carries roughly 1,500,000 distinct CDR3 sequences, around 36% recorded once. Sample: blood. These receptors were collected from a woman aged 25 to 45 in good health.

The rearrangement joins TRBV7-9 to TRBJ2-7; D not certain. Trimming took off 7 bases at V and 2 bases at J, with 15 bases between the two ends. The CDR3 runs to 14 residues. Per germline, CDR1 SEHNR and CDR2 FQNEAQ (reference sequence). CDR3 protein: CASTVLTPTYEQYF. As DNA, the CDR3 is TGTGCCAGCACCGTGTTAACACCGACCTACGAGCAGTACTTC.

CDR3 coding DNA: TGTGCCAGCAGTGACCGGGACAGGGGCGAGCAGTACTTC. It encodes CASSDRDRGEQYF. The chain carries TRBV6-1 and TRBJ2-7; 10 bases match TRBD1. The ends lost 3 bases at V and 6 bases at J; junction bases unmatched: 2. CDR3 length equals 13 residues. CDR1 MNHNS and CDR2 SASEGT come from the germline V gene.

This clonotype has only a few counts. The chain employs TRBV20-1 and TRBJ2-1, with D maybe TRBD1 (5 bases). Trimming removed 6 bases at V and 5 bases at J, with 20 bases between. The length of the CDR3 is 15 residues. In germline, CDR1 is DFQATT, CDR2 SNEGSKA (reference sequence). The CDR3 is CSATRAGLEDNEQFF. The CDR3, as DNA: TGCAGTGCCACCCGAGCAGGGTTAGAGGACAATGAGCAGTTCTTC.

The chain joins TRBV28 to TRBJ2-3, with a weak D call TRBD2 (6 bases). V was shortened by 1 base and J by 5 bases, with 10 bases between the two germline ends. The CDR3 contains 14 residues. The germline gives CDR1 MDHEN, CDR2 SYDVKM. CDR3 nucleotide sequence: TGTGCCAGCAGTTTATCTGGGCGGGGAGATACGCAGTATTTT. Protein sequence: CASSLSGRGDTQYF.

CDR3 in amino acids: CASRAPTGLIADTQYF. The CDR3 nucleotides read TGTGCCAGCAGAGCCCCGACAGGGTTAATCGCAGATACGCAGTATTTT. The gene calls are TRBV2 and TRBJ2-3; 7 bases match TRBD1. Germline lookup yields CDR1 SNHLY and CDR2 FYNNEI. The V segment lost 6 bases and the J segment 4 bases; nucleotides outside the gene matches: 13. The CDR3 is 16 amino acids.

This chain uses TRBV7-9 with TRBJ2-7; TRBD1 aligns across 7 bases. V gave up 2 bases and J gave up 4 bases; unmatched junction bases: 11. This CDR3 has 16 amino acids. Germline lookup yields CDR1 SEHNR and CDR2 FQNEAQ (reference sequence). CDR3 amino acids: CASSLRTGPTDYEQYF. In DNA form, the CDR3 reads TGTGCCAGCAGCTTACGGACAGGCCCCACCGATTACGAGCAGTACTTC.

The CDR3 region has the DNA TGTGCCAGCAGCGGGACGGGCCTTCCTCCTAATGAGCAGTTCTTC. It codes for CASSGTGLPPNEQFF. The chain is built from TRBV9 and TRBJ2-1; unclear D gene. The CDR3 covers 15 residues. Germline assignment: CDR1 SGDLS and CDR2 YYNGEE. V lost 3 bases and J lost 7, with 17 bases in between.

The rearrangement links TRBV5-1 to TRBJ2-3; D unclear. The germline V gene has CDR1 SGHRS and CDR2 YFSETQ. The CDR3 has 14 residues. V was pared by 3 bases and J by 1 base, with 9 bases between. The CDR3 nucleotides read TGCGCCAGCAGCTCGGACCCCGGCACAGATACGCAGTATTTT. Protein: CASSSDPGTDTQYF.

On this clonotype itself: Germline and junction disagree at one end, which may indicate a read error. CDR3 region: CASSQDWTGGFGVWEQYF. In DNA form, the CDR3 reads TGCGCCAGCAGCCAAGATTGGACAGGGGGCTTCGGAGTGTGGGAGCAATACTTC. This chain links TRBV4-1 with TRBJ2-7; TRBD1 aligns across 11 bases. CDR3 size: 18 residues. Germline V lookup: CDR1 MGHRA, CDR2 YSYEKL.

The V call is TRBV5-1, the J call TRBJ2-5; D is uncertain. The CDR3 runs to 13 residues. Looked up from germline, CDR1 is SGHRS and CDR2 is YFSETQ. With 1 base removed from V and 6 bases from J, the gap between germline ends came to 10 bases. The CDR3 DNA follows: TGCGCCAGCAGCTTGCAGCCGGATCAGACCCAGTACTTC. This encodes CASSLQPDQTQYF.

The chain employs TRBV20-1 and TRBJ2-7; no clear D. Trimming cost V 0 bases and J 3 bases, with 12 bases left between them. Germline CDR1 DFQATT, CDR2 SNEGSKA (reference sequence). This CDR3 has 14 residues. The CDR3 DNA reads as TGCAGTGCTAGAGATCGTTACACCAGCTACGAGCAGTACTTC. It translates to CSARDRYTSYEQYF.

The gene calls are TRBV28 and TRBJ2-3; 11 bases are a match to TRBD2. With 3 bases clipped from V and 0 bases from J, the junction kept 17 bases outside the gene matches. The CDR3 is 21 residues long. Germline CDR1 is MDHEN and CDR2 is SYDVKM. CDR3 DNA: TGTGCCAGCAGTTTTACCCCACTTCAAGGACTAGCGGGTGCTAGCACAGATACGCAGTATTTT. Amino acid sequence: CASSFTPLQGLAGASTDTQYF.

This chain uses TRBV5-1 with TRBJ1-4, with D unclear. CDR1 SGHRS and CDR2 YFSETQ come from the germline V gene. Trimming cost V 4 bases and J 7 bases, with 17 bases left between them. The CDR3 runs 15 residues. As DNA, the CDR3 is TGCGCCAGCAGCCCGGAGACCAAAGGGCGTGAAAAACTGTTTTTT. Translation gives CASSPETKGREKLFF.

The chain links TRBV5-1 to TRBJ2-7; possibly TRBD1 or TRBD2 for D (5 bases each). This CDR3 has 14 residues. V shed 7 bases and J shed 2 bases, with 16 bases lying between them. Germline V lookup: CDR1 SGHRS, CDR2 YFSETQ. The CDR3 is CASARDVRPYEQYF. DNA of the CDR3: TGCGCCAGCGCCCGGGACGTCAGACCCTACGAGCAGTACTTC. The full variable domain, completed using reference TRBV5-1 and TRBJ2-7, is KAGVTQTPRYLIKTRGQQVTLSCSPISGHRSVSWYQQTPGQGLQFLFEYFSETQRNKGNFPGRFSGRQFSNSRSEMNVSTLELGDSALYLCASARDVRPYEQYFGPGTRLTVT.

This clonotype was seen repeatedly, ten times or more. The V and J genes are TRBV10-3 and TRBJ2-5; 7 nucleotides align to TRBD1. This CDR3 region has 14 residues. V gave up 10 bases and J gave up 3 bases; unmatched junction bases: 11. From germline, CDR1 is ENHRY and CDR2 SYGVKD. The CDR3 region has the DNA TGTGCCACCGCAGGGACAGCGGTTAAAGAGACCCAGTACTTC. As protein: CATAGTAVKETQYF.

The chain joins TRBV3-1 to TRBJ2-1; D is unresolved. The CDR3 has 13 residues. Trimming took off 1 base at V and 12 bases at J, with 13 bases between the two ends. Germline V CDR1 and CDR2: LGHDT, YNNKEL (reference sequence). As DNA, the CDR3 is TGTGCCAGCAGCCAAGTTGCGCCTTCACGGCAGTTCTTC. It codes for CASSQVAPSRQFF.

The V and J genes are TRBV5-1 and TRBJ2-1, with 13 bases aligning to TRBD2. CDR1 and CDR2 (germline): SGHRS, YFSETQ. There are 15 residues in the CDR3. The ends lost 1 base at V and 7 bases at J; junction bases unmatched: 2. The DNA for the CDR3 is TGCGCCAGCAGCTTGTTACTAGCGGGAGGGAATGAGCAGTTCTTC. This gives the protein CASSLLLAGGNEQFF.

The chain has TRBV6-1 and TRBJ2-7; no clear D gene. The V gene lost 5 bases and the J gene lost 3 bases, with 14 bases spanning the gap. Germline V gene sequence: CDR1 MNHNS, CDR2 SASEGT. There are 14 residues in the CDR3. CDR3 sequence: CASSPWVTDYEQYF. The DNA for the CDR3 is TGTGCCAGCAGTCCCTGGGTCACGGACTACGAGCAGTACTTC.

V is TRBV7-2 and J is TRBJ2-2; D is undetermined. This CDR3 is 14 amino acids long. Trimming stripped 5 bases from V and 5 bases from J, with 12 bases between. CDR1 SGHTA and CDR2 FQGNSA come from the germline V gene. CDR3 DNA sequence: TGTGCCAGCAGCCCAGACCCCTGGACCGGGGAGCTGTTTTTT. It translates to CASSPDPWTGELFF.

The V gene is TRBV7-7, the J gene TRBJ2-3, with 9 bases matching TRBD1. After removal of 0 bases from V and 3 bases from J, the junction contained 7 bases not matched to a gene. The CDR3 runs to 17 residues. Germline V gene lookup returns CDR1 SSHAT and CDR2 FNYEAQ (reference sequence). CDR3 nucleotides: TGTGCCAGCAGCTTAGCACCGGGACAGGGACGAACAGATACGCAGTATTTT. Translation gives CASSLAPGQGRTDTQYF.

This clonotype was seen more than once but under ten times. The rearrangement joins TRBV20-1 to TRBJ2-7, with D unresolved. CDR3 length: 14 amino acids. Germline V gene data show CDR1 as DFQATT and CDR2 as SNEGSKA (reference sequence). The V end was cut by 6 bases, the J end by 5 bases, with 20 bases between. The CDR3 loop is CSAQKAARRNEQYF. CDR3 coding DNA: TGCAGTGCCCAAAAGGCGGCTAGGCGAAACGAGCAGTACTTC.

This clonotype was recorded a few times. The chain employs TRBV6-2 or TRBV6-3 and TRBJ2-5; D gene uncertain. In germline, CDR1 is MNHEY, CDR2 SVGEGT. The CDR3 contains 15 residues. The V end was cut by 2 bases, the J end by 1 base, with 11 bases between. The CDR3 is CASSYRRGAQETQYF. Written as DNA, the CDR3 is TGTGCCAGCAGTTACCGTCGCGGAGCCCAAGAGACCCAGTACTTC.

The chain links TRBV5-8 to TRBJ2-7; no reliable D call. The CDR3 totals 11 residues. V dropped 9 bases and J dropped 4 bases, with 11 bases sitting between them. Germline CDR1 reads SGHTS; CDR2 reads YDEGEE. CDR3 region: CATHRGYEQYF. The CDR3 DNA reads TGTGCCACACACCGAGGATACGAGCAGTACTTC.

J is TRBJ2-1 and V is TRBV28, with D perhaps TRBD2 (6 bases). CDR1 and CDR2 from the germline V gene are MDHEN and SYDVKM. V gave up 1 base and J gave up 7 bases, with 14 bases separating them. The CDR3 loop spans 15 amino acids. The CDR3 nucleotides read TGTGCCAGCAGTTTATCTAGCGCTTCTAGTAATGAGCAGTTCTTC. Translated, it gives CASSLSSASSNEQFF.

The genes are TRBV5-1 and TRBJ2-7; 8 nucleotides line up with TRBD2. From germline, CDR1 is SGHRS and CDR2 YFSETQ. Trimming cost V 4 bases and J 5 bases; bases outside gene matches: 8. This CDR3 spans 14 amino acids. CDR3 nucleotides: TGCGCCAGCAGCGGGAACGCGGGGGGCGACGAGCAGTACTTC. This codes for CASSGNAGGDEQYF.

Only one count was recorded for this clonotype. One end of the junction fails to match germline, which may point to a read error. The gene calls are TRBV27 and TRBJ2-1; D unresolved. Germline-derived CDR1 and CDR2 are MNHEY and SMNVEV (reference sequence). The length of the CDR3 is 14 residues. This chain's CDR3 is CAGSFRGQYNEQFF. The CDR3 DNA reads as TGTGCCGGCAGTTTCCGTGGTCAATACAATGAGCAGTTCTTC.

This chain uses TRBV20-1 with TRBJ2-2; 8 nucleotides line up with TRBD1. The ends lost 8 bases at V and 0 bases at J; junction bases unmatched: 2. Germline CDR1 is DFQATT and CDR2 is SNEGSKA (reference sequence). This CDR3 is built from 13 residues. CDR3 loop: CSPRGPNTGELFF. The CDR3 DNA sequence: TGCAGTCCCAGGGGGCCGAACACCGGGGAGCTGTTTTTT.

This clonotype was counted between two and nine times. The chain is built from TRBV6-6 and TRBJ2-5; D gene unclear. V was clipped by 3 bases and J by 5 bases, with 13 bases between them. Per germline, CDR1 MNHNY and CDR2 SVGAGI (reference sequence). The CDR3 extends over 14 amino acids. The CDR3 region has the DNA TGTGCCAGCAGTTATGGCGTGCCTGTCGAGACCCAGTACTTC. As protein: CASSYGVPVETQYF.

This clonotype was seen many times. V is TRBV20-1 and J is TRBJ2-1, with 7 nucleotides matching TRBD1. CDR1 is DFQATT and CDR2 is SNEGSKA in the germline V gene (reference sequence). The CDR3 loop spans 15 amino acids. V lost 6 bases and J lost 3; bases outside the gene matches: 11. For the CDR3, the DNA is TGCAGTGCCACCCTGACAGGGCGTGACTACAATGAGCAGTTCTTC. It specifies CSATLTGRDYNEQFF.

Note on this clonotype: One end of the junction fails to match germline, which may point to a read error. This chain connects TRBV6-8 to TRBJ2-1; 11 bases map to TRBD2. Germline CDR1 MNHGY, CDR2 SAAAGT. The CDR3 is made up of 24 amino acids. The CDR3 DNA reads as TGTGCCAGCAGTTACTCCAGGGGCAGCTATGACGAACTAGCGGGAGATAGTTCCTACAATGAGCGGTTCTTC. It yields the protein CASSYSRGSYDELAGDSSYNERFF.

The CDR3 bases are TGCAGGGCATTTCAGGGACTGGGCACTGAAGCTTTCTTT. Residues: CRAFQGLGTEAFF. The gene calls are TRBV20-1 and TRBJ1-1; perhaps TRBD1 as D (5 bases). Germline V gives CDR1 DFQATT, CDR2 SNEGSKA (reference sequence). CDR3 length: 13 amino acids.

The CDR3 bases are TGCGCCAGCAGCCAAGATCGTAGCGGGGGAGCCGGGGAGCTGTTTTTT. Translated, it gives CASSQDRSGGAGELFF. The gene calls are TRBV4-1 and TRBJ2-2; 9 bases align to TRBD2. The germline gives CDR1 MGHRA, CDR2 YSYEKL. The CDR3 contains 16 residues. V shed 0 bases and J 6 bases; nucleotides not matched to a gene: 5.